This T cell receptor (beta chain) emerged from a study of shared clonotypes between healthy human individuals. Trimming shortened V by 1 base and J by 0 bases, and 13 bases separated the two germline ends. CDR3 size: 17 residues. In germline, CDR1 is SGHTA, CDR2 FQGNSA. Whole-study results and caveats: Relative to memory subsets, naive subsets generally showed larger estimated richness. Only blood samples were collected, and tissue repertoires likely differ.

The assay was immunoSEQ multiplex PCR, and TCRdb's table has in-frame clones only and misses some. The sample records about 820,000 clones, almost 95% being singletons. Points on this clone: The antigen is undetermined.

CD45RO-negative, CCR7-positively selected cells formed the naive CD8 fraction, excluding terminally differentiated effector memory CD45RA+ cells. This clonotype was obtained from a man under 40 in good health. The sequenced sample was naive CD8+ T cells sorted from blood. The chain employs TRBV7-2 and TRBJ2-1; D is possibly TRBD1 (5 bases). The CDR3 protein is CASSLDVGQISYNEQFF. CDR3 nucleotides: TGTGCCAGCAGCTTAGACGTGGGGCAGATCTCCTACAATGAGCAGTTCTTC.